These T cell receptor beta chains were read from a single sample in a study of blood T cells in healthy people across ages. TCRdb used MiXCR to reprocess the 5' RACE reads, holding one entry per CDR3 protein. The sample consists of more than 450,000 distinct CDR3 sequences, roughly a quarter of them appearing once. A further study also used this sample, focusing on T cells of mothers and their children.

Sequencing was done on a sample of blood. Source of these receptors: a boy aged 2 to 9 in good health. CDR3s leave out the opening cysteine and the closing phenylalanine or tryptophan. The order of the fields is J gene, D gene, V gene, CDR3 protein. The D gene is left open where the match is weak.

TRBJ2-3 | . | TRBV4-3 | ASSQEFLTDTQY
TRBJ2-7 | TRBD1 | TRBV9 | ASSGRQGHEQY
TRBJ1-2 | . | TRBV30 | AWRIANYGYT
TRBJ2-5 | . | TRBV10-2 | ASSESIGGMETQY
TRBJ2-2 | . | TRBV11-2 | ASSLGVRGELF
TRBJ2-2 | . | TRBV21-1 | ASTQDRELF
TRBJ1-1 | . | TRBV27 | ASSWDGKNTEAF
TRBJ1-1 | TRBD1 | TRBV4-3 | ASSPSPTGEITEAF
TRBJ1-1 | . | TRBV20-1 | SARKAPNTEAF
TRBJ2-3 | TRBD2 | TRBV18 | ASSSSAGGNTDTQY
TRBJ1-1 | . | TRBV24-1 | ATSDLKGEGGGAF
TRBJ1-2 | . | TRBV12-3/TRBV12-4 | ASSTLSRGYGYT
TRBJ2-1 | . | TRBV20-1 | SARPPGPPRNEQF
TRBJ2-1 | TRBD2 | TRBV7-6 | ASSLDSGLAVTYNEQF
TRBJ2-1 | TRBD2 | TRBV20-1 | SARGLAGPYDEQF
TRBJ2-1 | TRBD2 | TRBV11-2 | ASSLGAGGYNEQF
TRBJ2-7 | TRBD2 | TRBV12-3/TRBV12-4 | ASSRLAGTTYEQY
TRBJ2-2 | TRBD1 | TRBV11-1 | ASSADRAHPTGELF
TRBJ2-3 | . | TRBV7-8 | ASSSDGTQEPDTQY
. | . | TRBV2 | ASSSWTVDNEQF
TRBJ1-5 | . | TRBV20-1 | SARDFPGINQPQH
TRBJ2-7 | . | TRBV20-1 | SASGDGSSYEQY
TRBJ1-2 | TRBD1 | TRBV9 | ASSTGTGGNGYGYT
TRBJ1-2 | . | TRBV6-2/TRBV6-3 | ATDGGNYGYT
TRBJ2-7 | TRBD2 | TRBV20-1 | SGQGLAGTYEQY
TRBJ1-1 | TRBD1 | TRBV20-1 | SANPLIRGMNTEAF
TRBJ2-5 | . | TRBV27 | ASSFRQTETQY
TRBJ2-5 | . | TRBV7-2 | ASSLQQGQETQY
TRBJ2-7 | . | TRBV15 | ATSVARSYEQY
TRBJ2-5 | . | TRBV9 | ASSPNPGGGTQY
. | TRBD2 | TRBV6-2/TRBV6-3 | AIAGGVTYNEQF
. | . | TRBV24-1 | ATSDFSAGQETQY
TRBJ2-3 | . | TRBV7-8 | ASSSPPRQAPPDTQY
TRBJ1-1 | TRBD1 | TRBV7-9 | ASSLGYGQGVAEAF
TRBJ1-1 | . | TRBV9 | ASSPSRVMNTEAF
TRBJ2-1 | TRBD2 | TRBV20-1 | SARTSDYNEQF
TRBJ1-1 | TRBD1 | TRBV7-3 | ASSSGGVTEAF
TRBJ1-5 | TRBD1 | TRBV20-1 | SAGRQGGQPQH
TRBJ2-4 | . | TRBV12-3/TRBV12-4 | ASSPPSPGLAKNIQY
TRBJ1-2 | . | TRBV11-3 | ASSSGPPVDYGYT
TRBJ1-2 | . | TRBV7-9 | ASSSLRGADGYT
TRBJ2-5 | TRBD1 | TRBV4-1 | ASSLRGDRGYQETQY
TRBJ1-2 | . | TRBV27 | ASYSGTDYT
TRBJ2-7 | . | TRBV11-2 | ASSLGLSSYEQY
TRBJ2-4 | . | TRBV14 | ASSQQGGSIQY
TRBJ2-1 | TRBD2 | TRBV9 | ASSPGTSGSYNEQF
TRBJ2-1 | TRBD2 | TRBV7-2 | ASSFTSGSNEQF
TRBJ2-7 | . | TRBV6-5 | ASSYFKGREQY
TRBJ1-2 | . | TRBV3-1 | ASSQAYSFPSYGYT
TRBJ1-2 | . | TRBV29-1 | SVADHSFPSNYGYT
TRBJ2-3 | TRBD1 | TRBV9 | ASSRTGTVNTDTQY
TRBJ2-7 | TRBD1 | TRBV5-1 | ASSYGTGSYEQY
TRBJ2-7 | . | TRBV4-1 | ASSQVGRFYEQY
TRBJ2-7 | TRBD2 | TRBV5-1 | ASSFTSGSPHEQY
TRBJ1-2 | . | TRBV7-9 | ASSLVPENYGYT
TRBJ2-2 | TRBD1 | TRBV6-5 | ASSYLTGGRAGELF
TRBJ2-7 | TRBD1 | TRBV10-1 | ATSGQGHLIFSSYEQY
TRBJ2-3 | . | TRBV20-1 | SAGLHLTDTQY
. | TRBD1 | TRBV7-9 | ASSITGDRQDEQY